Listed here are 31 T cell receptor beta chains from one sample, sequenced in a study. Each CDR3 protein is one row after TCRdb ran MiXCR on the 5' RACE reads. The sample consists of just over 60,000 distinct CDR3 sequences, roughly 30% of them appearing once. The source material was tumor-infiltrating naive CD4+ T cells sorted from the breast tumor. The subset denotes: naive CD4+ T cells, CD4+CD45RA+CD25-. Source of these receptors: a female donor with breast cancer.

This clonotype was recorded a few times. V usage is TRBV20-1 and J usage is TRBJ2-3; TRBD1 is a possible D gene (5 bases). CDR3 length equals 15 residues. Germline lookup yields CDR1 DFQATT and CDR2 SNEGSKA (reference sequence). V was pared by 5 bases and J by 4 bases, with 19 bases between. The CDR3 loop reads CSALNLAYRSDTQYF. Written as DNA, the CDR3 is TGCAGTGCTCTAAACCTCGCATACAGGTCAGATACGCAGTATTTT.

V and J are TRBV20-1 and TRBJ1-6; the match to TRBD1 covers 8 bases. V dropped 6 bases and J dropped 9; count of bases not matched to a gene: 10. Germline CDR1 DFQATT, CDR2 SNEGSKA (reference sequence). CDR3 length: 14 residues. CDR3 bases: TGCAGTGCCCCAATCGACAGGGGCGGTTCACCCCTCCACTTT. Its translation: CSAPIDRGGSPLHF.

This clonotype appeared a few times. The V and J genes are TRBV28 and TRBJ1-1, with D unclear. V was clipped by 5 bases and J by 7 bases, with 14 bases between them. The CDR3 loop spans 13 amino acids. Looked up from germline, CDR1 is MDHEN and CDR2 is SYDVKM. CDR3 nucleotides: TGTGCCAGCAGTCAGGTCCGAGGGAATGAAGCTTTCTTT. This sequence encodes CASSQVRGNEAFF.

The CDR3 nucleotides are TGTGCCAGCTCACCGGGACGCTCCACAGATACGCAGTATTTT. As protein: CASSPGRSTDTQYF. The chain uses TRBV18 and TRBJ2-3; either TRBD1 or TRBD2 may supply D (5 bases each). The CDR3 has 14 residues. Germline CDR1 reads KGHSH; CDR2 reads LQKENI. V dropped 3 bases and J dropped 2 bases, with 9 bases sitting between them.

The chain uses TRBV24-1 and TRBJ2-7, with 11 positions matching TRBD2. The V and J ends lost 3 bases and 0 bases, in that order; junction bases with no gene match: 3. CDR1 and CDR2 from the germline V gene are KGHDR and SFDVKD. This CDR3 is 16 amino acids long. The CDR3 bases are TGTGCCACCAGTGATCAAACTAGCGGGGGCTCCTACGAGCAGTACTTC. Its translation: CATSDQTSGGSYEQYF.

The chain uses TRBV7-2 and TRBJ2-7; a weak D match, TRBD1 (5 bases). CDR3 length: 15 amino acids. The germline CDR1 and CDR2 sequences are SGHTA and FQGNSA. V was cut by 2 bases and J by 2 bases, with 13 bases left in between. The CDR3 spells CASSLFPQGPYEQYF. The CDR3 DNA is TGTGCCAGCAGCTTATTCCCCCAGGGCCCCTACGAGCAGTACTTC. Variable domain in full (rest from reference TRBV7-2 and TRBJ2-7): GAGVSQSPSNKVTEKGKDVELRCDPISGHTALYWYRQSLGQGLEFLIYFQGNSAPDKSGLPSDRFSAERTGGSVSTLTIQRTQQEDSAVYLCASSLFPQGPYEQYFGPGTRLTVT.

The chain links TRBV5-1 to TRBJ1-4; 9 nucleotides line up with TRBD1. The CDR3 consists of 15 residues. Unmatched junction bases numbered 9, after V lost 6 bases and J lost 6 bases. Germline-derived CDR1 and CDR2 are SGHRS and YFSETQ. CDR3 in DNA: TGCGCCAGCACCCGGACAGGGGCTGGCGATGAAAAACTGTTTTTT. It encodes CASTRTGAGDEKLFF.

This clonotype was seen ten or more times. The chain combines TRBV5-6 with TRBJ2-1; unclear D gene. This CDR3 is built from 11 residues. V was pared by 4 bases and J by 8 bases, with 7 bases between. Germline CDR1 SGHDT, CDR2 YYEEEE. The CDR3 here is CASSALDEQFF. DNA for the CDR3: TGTGCCAGCAGCGCTTTGGATGAGCAGTTCTTC.

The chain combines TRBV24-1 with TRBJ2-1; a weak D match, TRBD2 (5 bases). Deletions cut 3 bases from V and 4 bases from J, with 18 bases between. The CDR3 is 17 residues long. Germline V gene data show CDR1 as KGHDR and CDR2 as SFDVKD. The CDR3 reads CATSDPVGGQRYNEQFF. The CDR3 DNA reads TGTGCCACCAGTGATCCGGTAGGCGGGCAGAGGTACAATGAGCAGTTCTTC.

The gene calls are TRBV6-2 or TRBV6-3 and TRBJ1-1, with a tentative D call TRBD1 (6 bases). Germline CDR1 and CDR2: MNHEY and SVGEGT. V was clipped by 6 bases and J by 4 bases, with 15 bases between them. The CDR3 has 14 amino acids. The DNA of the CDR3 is TGTGCCAGCAGCCAACAAACAGGGCTCACTGAAGCTTTCTTT. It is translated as CASSQQTGLTEAFF.

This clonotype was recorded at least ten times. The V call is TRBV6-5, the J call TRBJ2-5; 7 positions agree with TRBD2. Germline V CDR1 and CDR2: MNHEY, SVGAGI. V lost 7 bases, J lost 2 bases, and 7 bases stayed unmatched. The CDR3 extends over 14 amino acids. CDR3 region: CASTQWGGQETQYF. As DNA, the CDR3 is TGTGCCAGCACCCAATGGGGAGGGCAAGAGACCCAGTACTTC.

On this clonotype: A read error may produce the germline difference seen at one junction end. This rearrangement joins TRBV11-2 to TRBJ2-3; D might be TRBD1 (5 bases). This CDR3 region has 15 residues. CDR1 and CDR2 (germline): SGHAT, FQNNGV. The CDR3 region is CASSFTRGSTGTQYF. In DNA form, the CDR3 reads TGTGCCAGCAGCTTTACAAGGGGCAGCACAGGTACGCAGTATTTT.

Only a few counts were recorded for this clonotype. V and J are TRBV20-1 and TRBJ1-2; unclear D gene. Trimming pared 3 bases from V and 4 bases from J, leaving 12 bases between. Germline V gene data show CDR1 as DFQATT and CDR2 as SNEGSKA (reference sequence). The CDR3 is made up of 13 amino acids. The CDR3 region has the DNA TGCAGTGCTAGCCCAACAGTTCGCTATGGCTACACCTTC. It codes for CSASPTVRYGYTF.

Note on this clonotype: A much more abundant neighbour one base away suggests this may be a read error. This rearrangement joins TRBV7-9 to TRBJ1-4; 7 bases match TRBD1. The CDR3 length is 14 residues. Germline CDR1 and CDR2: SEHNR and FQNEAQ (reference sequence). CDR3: CASSSGGQGEKLIF. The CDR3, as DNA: TGTGCCAGCAGCTCCGGGGGGCAGGGGGAAAAACTGATTTTT. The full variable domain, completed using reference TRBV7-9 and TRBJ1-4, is DTGVSQNPRHKITKRGQNVTFRCDPISEHNRLYWYRQTLGQGPEFLTYFQNEAQLEKSRLLSDRFSAERPKGSFSTLEIQRTEQGDSAMYLCASSSGGQGEKLIFGSGTQLSVL.

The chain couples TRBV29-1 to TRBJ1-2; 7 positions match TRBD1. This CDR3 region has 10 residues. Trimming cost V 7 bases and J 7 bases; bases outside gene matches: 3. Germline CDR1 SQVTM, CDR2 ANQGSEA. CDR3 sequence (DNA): TGCAGCGCCTACAGGGGTGGCTACACCTTC. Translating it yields CSAYRGGYTF.

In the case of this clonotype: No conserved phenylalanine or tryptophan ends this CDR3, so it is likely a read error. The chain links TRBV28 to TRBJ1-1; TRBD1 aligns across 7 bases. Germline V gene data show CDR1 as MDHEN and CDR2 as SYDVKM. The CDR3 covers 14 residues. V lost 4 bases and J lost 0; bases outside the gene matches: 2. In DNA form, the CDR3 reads TGTGCCAGCAGTTATGGGACAGTGAACACTGAAGCTTTCCTT. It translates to CASSYGTVNTEAFL.

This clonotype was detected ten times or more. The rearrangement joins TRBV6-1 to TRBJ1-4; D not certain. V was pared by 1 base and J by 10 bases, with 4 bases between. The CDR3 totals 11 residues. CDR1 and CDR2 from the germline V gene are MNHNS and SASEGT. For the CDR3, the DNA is TGTGCCAGCAGTGAAGTCGGAAAACTGTTTTTT. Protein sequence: CASSEVGKLFF.

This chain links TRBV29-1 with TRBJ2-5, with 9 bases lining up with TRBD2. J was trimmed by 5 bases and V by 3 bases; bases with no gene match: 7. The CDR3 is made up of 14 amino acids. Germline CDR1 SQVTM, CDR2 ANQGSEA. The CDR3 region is CSVDRSGSLETQYF. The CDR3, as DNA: TGCAGCGTTGATCGTAGCGGGAGTTTGGAGACCCAGTACTTC.

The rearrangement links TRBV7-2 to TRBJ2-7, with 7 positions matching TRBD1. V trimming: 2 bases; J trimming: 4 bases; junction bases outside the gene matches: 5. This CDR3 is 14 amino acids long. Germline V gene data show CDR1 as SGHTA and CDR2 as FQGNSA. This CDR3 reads CASSLSRGSYEQYF. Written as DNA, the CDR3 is TGTGCCAGCAGCTTATCCAGGGGGAGTTACGAGCAGTACTTC.

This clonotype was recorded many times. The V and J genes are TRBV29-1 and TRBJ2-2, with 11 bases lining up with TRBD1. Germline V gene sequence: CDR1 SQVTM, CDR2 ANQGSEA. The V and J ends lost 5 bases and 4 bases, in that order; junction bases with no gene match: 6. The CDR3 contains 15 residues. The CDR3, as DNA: TGCAGCGTTCGAGGACAGGGGGCAACCACCGGGGAGCTGTTTTTT. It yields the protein CSVRGQGATTGELFF.

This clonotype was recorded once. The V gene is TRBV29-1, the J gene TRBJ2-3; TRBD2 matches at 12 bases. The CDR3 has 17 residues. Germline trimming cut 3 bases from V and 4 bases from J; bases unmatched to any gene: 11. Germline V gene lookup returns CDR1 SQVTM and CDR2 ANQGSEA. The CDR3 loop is CSVDGAWTSGNSDTQYF. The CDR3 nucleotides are TGCAGCGTTGACGGAGCCTGGACTAGCGGGAACTCAGATACGCAGTATTTT.

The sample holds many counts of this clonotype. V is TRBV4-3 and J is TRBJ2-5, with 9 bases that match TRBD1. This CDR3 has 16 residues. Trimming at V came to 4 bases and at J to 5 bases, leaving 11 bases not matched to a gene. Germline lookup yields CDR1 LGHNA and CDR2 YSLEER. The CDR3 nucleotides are TGCGCCAGCAGCCCCTCCCCGGGACAGGGAAGGGAGACCCAGTACTTC. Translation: CASSPSPGQGRETQYF.

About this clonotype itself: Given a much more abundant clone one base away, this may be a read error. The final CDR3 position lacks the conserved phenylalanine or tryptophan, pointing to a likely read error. The chain's CDR3 is CASSERQGAFEDTQYV. CDR3 DNA sequence: TGTGCCAGCAGTGAGCGGCAGGGTGCATTCGAAGATACGCAGTATGTT. The chain couples TRBV25-1 to TRBJ2-3; tentatively, D is TRBD1 (5 bases). The germline V and J ends were trimmed by 3 bases and 5 bases, with 18 bases remaining between them. Germline V gives CDR1 MGHDK, CDR2 SYGVNS. This CDR3 is built from 16 residues.

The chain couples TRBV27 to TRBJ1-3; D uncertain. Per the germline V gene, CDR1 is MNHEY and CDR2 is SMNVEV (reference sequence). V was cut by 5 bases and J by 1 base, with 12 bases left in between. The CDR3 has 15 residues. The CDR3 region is CASSPLTESGNTIYF. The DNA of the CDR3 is TGTGCCAGCAGTCCCCTGACTGAATCTGGAAACACCATATATTTT.

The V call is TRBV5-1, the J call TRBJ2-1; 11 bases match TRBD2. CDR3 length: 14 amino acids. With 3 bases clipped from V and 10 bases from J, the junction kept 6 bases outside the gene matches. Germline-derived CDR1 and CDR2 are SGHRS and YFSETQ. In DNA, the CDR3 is TGCGCCAGCAGCTCAAATAGCGGGAGGGCCGAGCAGTTCTTC. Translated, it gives CASSSNSGRAEQFF.

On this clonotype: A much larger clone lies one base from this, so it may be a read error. CDR3: CASSAEAGSEQYF. In DNA form, the CDR3 reads TGTGCCAGCAGTGCCGAGGCAGGGAGCGAGCAGTACTTC. This chain links TRBV6-1 with TRBJ2-7; D tentatively fits TRBD1 or TRBD2 (5 bases each). The CDR3 has 13 residues. V was trimmed by 4 bases and J by 6 bases, leaving 13 bases between them. Germline CDR1 is MNHNS and CDR2 is SASEGT.

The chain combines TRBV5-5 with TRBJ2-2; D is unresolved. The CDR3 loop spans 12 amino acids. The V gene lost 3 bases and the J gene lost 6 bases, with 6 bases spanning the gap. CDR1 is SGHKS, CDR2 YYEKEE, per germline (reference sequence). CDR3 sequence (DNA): TGTGCCAGCAGCTGGAGCCCCGGGGAGCTGTTTTTT. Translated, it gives CASSWSPGELFF.

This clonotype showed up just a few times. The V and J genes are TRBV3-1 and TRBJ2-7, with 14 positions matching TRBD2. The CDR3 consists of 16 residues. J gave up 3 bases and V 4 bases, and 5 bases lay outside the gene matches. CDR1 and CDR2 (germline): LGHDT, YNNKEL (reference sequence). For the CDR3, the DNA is TGTGCCAGCAGCCCCCCCGGACTAGCGGGGGGCTACGAGCAGTACTTC. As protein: CASSPPGLAGGYEQYF.

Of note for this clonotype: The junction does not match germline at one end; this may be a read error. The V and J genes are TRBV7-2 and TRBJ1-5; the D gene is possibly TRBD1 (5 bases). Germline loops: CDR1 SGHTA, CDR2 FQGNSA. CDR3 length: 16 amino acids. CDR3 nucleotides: TGCGCCAGCAGCCGCTACGGGGCCGGGAGCAATCAGCCCCAGCATTTT. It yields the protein CASSRYGAGSNQPQHF. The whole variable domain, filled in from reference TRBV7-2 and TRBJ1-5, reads GAGVSQSPSNKVTEKGKDVELRCDPISGHTALYWYRQSLGQGLEFLIYFQGNSAPDKSGLPSDRFSAERTGGSVSTLTIQRTQQEDSAVYLCASSRYGAGSNQPQHFGDGTRLSIL.

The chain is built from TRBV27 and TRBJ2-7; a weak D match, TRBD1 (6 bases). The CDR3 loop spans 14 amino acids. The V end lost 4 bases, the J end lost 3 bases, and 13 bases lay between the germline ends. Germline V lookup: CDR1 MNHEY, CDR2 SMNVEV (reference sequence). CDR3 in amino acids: CASSSAGALYEQYF. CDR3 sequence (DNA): TGTGCCAGCAGTTCGGCAGGGGCTCTCTACGAGCAGTACTTC.

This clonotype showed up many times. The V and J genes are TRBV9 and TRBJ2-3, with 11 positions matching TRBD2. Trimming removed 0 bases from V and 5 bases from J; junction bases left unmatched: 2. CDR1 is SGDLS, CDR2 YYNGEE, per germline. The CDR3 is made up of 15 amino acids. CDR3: CASSVDTSGRDTQYF. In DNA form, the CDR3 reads TGTGCCAGCAGCGTAGATACTAGCGGGAGAGATACGCAGTATTTT. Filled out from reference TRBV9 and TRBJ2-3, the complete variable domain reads DSGVTQTPKHLITATGQRVTLRCSPRSGDLSVYWYQQSLDQGLQFLIQYYNGEERAKGNILERFSAQQFPDLHSELNLSSLELGDSALYFCASSVDTSGRDTQYFGPGTRLTVL.